The clone carrying this TCR beta chain was detected many times. Random hexamers were used to reverse transcribe the RNA input (0.5 to 1 ug). It was immunoSEQ multiplex PCR that amplified TCR beta CDR3 across 54 Vbeta and 13 Jbeta. Via MiXCR, TCRdb re-called the immunoSEQ multiplex PCR reads, giving one row per CDR3 protein. The sample consists of about 300,000 distinct CDR3 sequences, around nine tenths of them appearing once. Peripheral blood CD8+ and CD4+ T cells were profiled by TCR beta sequencing. The multiple sclerosis control group consisted of treatment-naive patients whose relapsing-remitting disease, which was either stable or active, fulfilled revised McDonald criteria. FACS enriched CD8+ TEMRA cells, while bulk CD8+ and CD4+ were negatively isolated. These data originate in a study of CD8 T cells in Susac syndrome. The clonotype originates from a human donor with multiple sclerosis. Sequenced: CD8+ T cells from PBMCs.

Here the CDR3 DNA reads TGTGCCAGCAGTCCGTCGGCAGGGTTGCTCAATGGCTACACCTTC. Its protein is CASSPSAGLLNGYTF. This chain uses TRBV6-1 with TRBJ1-2; D is possibly TRBD1 (5 bases). The V gene's germline CDR1 is MNHNS and CDR2 SASEGT. V was shortened by 5 bases and J by 6 bases, with 19 bases between the two germline ends. The CDR3 sequence is 15 residues long.